This T cell receptor (beta chain) was identified during a study of early T cells in non-severe SARS-CoV-2 infection. At the level of the study: Chains were unpaired, as sequencing was done on bulk RNA from unsorted whole blood.

The trim removed 2 bases at V and 6 bases at J, leaving 2 bases unmatched. CDR1 is MNHEY, CDR2 SMNVEV, per germline (reference sequence). There are 15 residues in the CDR3. Details on this clonotype: No antigen is known for it.

Unique molecular identifiers were affixed to single, distinct cDNA molecules. TCRdb used MiXCR to reprocess the 5' RACE reads, holding one entry per CDR3 protein. Seen here are over 85,000 distinct CDR3 sequences, about 15% observed once, and the top ten hold 1.3%. Regarding the study as a whole: Matching with VDJdb favored anti-spike CD8 responses (missing private and CD4 specificities).

What was sequenced was whole blood. The TCR was taken from an adult who was a healthcare worker with PCR-confirmed SARS-CoV-2 infection or an uninfected control (not recorded which). The chain links TRBV27 to TRBJ1-6; 9 nucleotides line up with TRBD1. CDR3: CASSLVGQGNSPLHF. CDR3 DNA sequence: TGTGCCAGCAGTTTAGTGGGACAGGGTAATTCACCCCTCCACTTT.